This T cell receptor (beta chain) was identified during a study of blood T cell repertoires in COVID-19. TCRdb's copy holds only in-frame clones and misses some; the assay was immunoSEQ multiplex PCR. This table holds 150,000 to 200,000 clones, just under 95% found once. Trimming removed 4 bases from V and 14 bases from J, with 18 bases in between. The CDR3 extends over 14 amino acids. Per the germline V gene, CDR1 is LGHNA and CDR2 is YNFKEQ. V and J are TRBV4-2 and TRBJ1-6, with D hard to call. The receptor comes from a woman in her forties or fifties with acute or convalescent COVID-19. The specimen was peripheral blood. DNA for the CDR3: TGTGCCAGCAGCCTCGGTGGTCTCCCCGAGGCCCTCCACTTT. Its translation: CASSLGGLPEALHF.